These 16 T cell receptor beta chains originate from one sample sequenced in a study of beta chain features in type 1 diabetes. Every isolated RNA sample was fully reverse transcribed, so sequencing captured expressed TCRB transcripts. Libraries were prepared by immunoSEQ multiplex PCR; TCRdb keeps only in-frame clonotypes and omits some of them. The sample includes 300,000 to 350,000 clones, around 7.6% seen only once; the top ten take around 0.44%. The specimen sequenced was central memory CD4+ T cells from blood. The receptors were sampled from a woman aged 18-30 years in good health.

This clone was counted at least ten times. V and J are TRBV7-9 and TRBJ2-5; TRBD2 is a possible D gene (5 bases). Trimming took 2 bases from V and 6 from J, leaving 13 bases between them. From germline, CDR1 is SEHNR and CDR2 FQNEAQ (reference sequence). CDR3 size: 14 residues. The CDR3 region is CASSLRGSVQTQYF. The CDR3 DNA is TGTGCCAGCAGCTTAAGAGGGTCTGTCCAGACCCAGTACTTC.

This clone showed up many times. The CDR3 region is CASSARESRNTEAFF. The CDR3 DNA is TGTGCCAGCAGCGCCAGGGAGTCGAGGAACACTGAAGCTTTCTTT. The chain has TRBV6-6 and TRBJ1-1; TRBD1 is a possible D gene (5 bases). V lost 6 bases to trimming and J lost 1 base, with 15 bases between them. This CDR3 contains 15 residues. Germline loops: CDR1 MNHNY, CDR2 SVGAGI (reference sequence).

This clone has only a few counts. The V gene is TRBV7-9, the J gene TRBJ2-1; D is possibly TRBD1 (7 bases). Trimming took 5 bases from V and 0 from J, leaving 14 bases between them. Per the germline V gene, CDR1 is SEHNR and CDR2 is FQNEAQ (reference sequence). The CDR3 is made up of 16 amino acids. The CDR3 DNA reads TGTGCCAGCAGCCAAGGGAGGACAGGCTCCTACAATGAGCAGTTCTTC. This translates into CASSQGRTGSYNEQFF.

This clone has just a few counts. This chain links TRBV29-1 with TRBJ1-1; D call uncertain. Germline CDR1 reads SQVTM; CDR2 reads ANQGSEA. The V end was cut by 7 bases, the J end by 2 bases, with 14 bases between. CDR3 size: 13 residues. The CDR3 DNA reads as TGCAGCGCTCCCTCGGGCTTAAACACTGAAGCTTTCTTT. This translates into CSAPSGLNTEAFF.

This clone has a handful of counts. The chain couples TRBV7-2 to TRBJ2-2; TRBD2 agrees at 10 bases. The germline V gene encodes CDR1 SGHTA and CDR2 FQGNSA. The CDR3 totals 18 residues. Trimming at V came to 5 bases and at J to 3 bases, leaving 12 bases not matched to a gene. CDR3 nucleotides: TGTGCCAGCAGCCTACGACTTTTGCTAGCGGGAGACACCGGGGAGCTGTTTTTT. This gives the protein CASSLRLLLAGDTGELFF.

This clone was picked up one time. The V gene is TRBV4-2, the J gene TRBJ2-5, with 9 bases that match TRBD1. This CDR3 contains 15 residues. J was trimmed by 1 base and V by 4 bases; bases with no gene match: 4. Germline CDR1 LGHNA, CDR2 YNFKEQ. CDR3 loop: CASSPTGQGQETQYF. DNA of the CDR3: TGTGCCAGCAGCCCGACGGGACAGGGCCAAGAGACCCAGTACTTC.

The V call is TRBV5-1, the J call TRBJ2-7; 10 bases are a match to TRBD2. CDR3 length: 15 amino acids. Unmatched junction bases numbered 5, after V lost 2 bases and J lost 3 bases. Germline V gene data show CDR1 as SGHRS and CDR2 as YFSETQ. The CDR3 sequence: CASSLSGTSVYEQYF. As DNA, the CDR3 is TGCGCCAGCAGCTTATCCGGGACTAGCGTCTACGAGCAGTACTTC.

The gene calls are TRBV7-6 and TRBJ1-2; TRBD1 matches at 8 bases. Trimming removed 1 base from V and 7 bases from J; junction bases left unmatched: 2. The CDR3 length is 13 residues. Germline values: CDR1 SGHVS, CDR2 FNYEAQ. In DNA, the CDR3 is TGTGCCAGCAGCTTAGGGACAGGGTTTGGCTACACCTTC. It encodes CASSLGTGFGYTF.

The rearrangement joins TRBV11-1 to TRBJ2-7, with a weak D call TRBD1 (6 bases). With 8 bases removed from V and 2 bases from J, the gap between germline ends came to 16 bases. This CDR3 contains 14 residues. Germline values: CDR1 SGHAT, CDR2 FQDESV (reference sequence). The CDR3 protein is CASSSQGFTYEQYF. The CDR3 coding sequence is TGTGCCAGCTCATCGCAGGGGTTCACCTACGAGCAGTACTTC.

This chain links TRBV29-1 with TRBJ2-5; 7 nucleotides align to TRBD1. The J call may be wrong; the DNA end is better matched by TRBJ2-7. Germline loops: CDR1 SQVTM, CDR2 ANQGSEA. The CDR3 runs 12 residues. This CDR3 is CSGGQFAYEQYF. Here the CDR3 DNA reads TGCAGCGGGGGACAGTTCGCCTACGAGCAGTACTTC.

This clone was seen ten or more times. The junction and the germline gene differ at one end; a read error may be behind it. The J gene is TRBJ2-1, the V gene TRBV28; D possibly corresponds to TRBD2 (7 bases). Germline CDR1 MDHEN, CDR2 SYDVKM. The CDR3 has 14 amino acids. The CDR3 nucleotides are TGTGCCAGTCGGGGGGCTTCGTGGTACAGTGAGCAGTTCTTC. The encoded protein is CASRGASWYSEQFF.

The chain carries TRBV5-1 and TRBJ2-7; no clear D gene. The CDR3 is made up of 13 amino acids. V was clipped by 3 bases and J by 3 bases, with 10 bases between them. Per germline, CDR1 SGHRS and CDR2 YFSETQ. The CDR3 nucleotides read TGCGCCAGCAGCTCAACAATCCACTACGAGCAGTACTTC. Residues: CASSSTIHYEQYF.

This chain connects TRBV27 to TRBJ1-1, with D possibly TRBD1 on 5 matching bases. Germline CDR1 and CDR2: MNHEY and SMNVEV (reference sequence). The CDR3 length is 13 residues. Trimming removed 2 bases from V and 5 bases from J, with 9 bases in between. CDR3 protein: CASSLGAGTEAFF. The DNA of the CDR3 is TGTGCCAGCAGTTTAGGTGCAGGGACTGAAGCTTTCTTT.

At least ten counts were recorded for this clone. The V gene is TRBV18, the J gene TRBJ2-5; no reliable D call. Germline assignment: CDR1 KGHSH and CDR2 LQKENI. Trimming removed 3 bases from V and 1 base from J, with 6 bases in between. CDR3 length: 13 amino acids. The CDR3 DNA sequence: TGTGCCAGCTCACCTAGTCTCCAAGAGACCCAGTACTTC. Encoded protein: CASSPSLQETQYF.

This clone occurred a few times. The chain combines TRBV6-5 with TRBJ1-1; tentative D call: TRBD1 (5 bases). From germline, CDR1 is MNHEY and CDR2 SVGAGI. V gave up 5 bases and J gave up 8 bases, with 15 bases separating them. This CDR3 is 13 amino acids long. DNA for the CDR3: TGTGCCAGCAGTAAGGGGTACGGCAGAGAAGCTTTCTTT. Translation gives CASSKGYGREAFF.

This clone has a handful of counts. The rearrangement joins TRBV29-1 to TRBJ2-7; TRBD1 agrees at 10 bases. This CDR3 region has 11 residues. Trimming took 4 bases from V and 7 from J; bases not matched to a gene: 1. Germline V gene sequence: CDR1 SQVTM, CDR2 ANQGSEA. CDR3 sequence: CSVGQGAEQYF. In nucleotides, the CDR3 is TGCAGCGTTGGACAGGGGGCTGAGCAGTACTTC.